This TCR beta chain was captured by sequencing in a study of CD8 T cells in Susac syndrome. Overall study findings and caveats: The authors acknowledged that their TCR sequencing and HLA analysis involved a relatively small number of individuals.

A word on this clonotype: Its specificity is unknown.

It was with random hexamers that 0.5 to 1 ug RNA was reverse transcribed. It was immunoSEQ multiplex PCR that amplified TCR beta CDR3 across 54 Vbeta and 13 Jbeta. TCRdb reprocessed the immunoSEQ multiplex PCR reads via MiXCR and lists one record per CDR3 protein. The sample includes roughly 140,000 distinct CDR3 sequences, 90% to 95% of them seen just once. The study sequenced TCR beta in blood CD8+ and CD4+ T cells. This CDR3 is 15 amino acids long. With 0 bases removed from V and 2 bases from J, the gap between germline ends came to 9 bases. Germline V lookup: CDR1 SGHTA, CDR2 FQGTGA. This chain connects TRBV7-3 to TRBJ2-3; no clear D. This sequence was found in a human donor in good health. What was sequenced was CD8+ T cells from PBMCs. CDR3 protein: CASSLTMALTDTQYF. DNA for the CDR3: TGTGCCAGCAGCTTAACGATGGCGCTCACAGATACGCAGTATTTT.